These T cell receptor beta chains were read from a single sample in a study of blood T cell repertoires in COVID-19. Clones were read by immunoSEQ multiplex PCR, and TCRdb kept only the in-frame ones, dropping some. The table lists some 120,000 clones, around four fifths of them singletons. Sequencing used peripheral blood. All receptors come from a man older than 75 with active or convalescent COVID-19. The CDR3 runs from the conserved cysteine through the conserved F or W. The order of the fields is V gene, CDR3 length, J gene, D gene, clone size, CDR3 protein. A D gene is named only where the DNA matches it firmly. Not all rows give a size; the values are once, few, many and, for expanded clones, a class.

TRBV4-1	17	TRBJ2-7	TRBD2	few	CASSLLLSGGLSYEQYF
TRBV7-3	15	TRBJ2-1	TRBD1	.	CASSPAGGSYNEQFF
TRBV10-3	13	TRBJ2-5	.	.	CAISELTKETQYF
TRBV28	15	TRBJ1-6	TRBD1	.	CASSLQQGGGSPLHF
TRBV7-3	15	TRBJ2-1	TRBD2	.	CASSSQLAGGLEQFF
TRBV5-1	12	TRBJ2-3	.	few	CASSQSTDTQYF
TRBV7-2	14	TRBJ1-2	TRBD1	.	CASSLAGTDYGYTF
TRBV5-6	16	TRBJ2-7	TRBD1	few	CASSLGGIRTGPSVYF
TRBV6-2/TRBV6-3	16	TRBJ1-5	TRBD1	.	CASSYSRQGNNQPQHF
TRBV11-3	15	TRBJ1-1	.	.	CASSLAADSGTEAFF
TRBV19	16	TRBJ2-1	TRBD2	.	CASSIVAGGPYNEQFF
TRBV6-5	13	TRBJ1-2	.	.	CASRLSPGYGYTF
TRBV7-2	17	TRBJ1-6	.	few	CASSSPLRGSYNSPLHF
TRBV6-2/TRBV6-3	16	TRBJ1-3	TRBD1	.	CASSYSTQGKGNTIYF
TRBV3-1/TRBV3-2	15	TRBJ2-7	.	.	CASSVTPDRLSEQYF
TRBV7-9	13	TRBJ1-1	.	.	CASSTTENTEAFF
TRBV5-6	14	TRBJ2-7	TRBD1	few	CASSTDRESYEQYF
TRBV5-5	18	TRBJ2-6	TRBD2	.	CASSLLAGESSGANVLTF
TRBV6-2/TRBV6-3	15	TRBJ2-7	TRBD2	.	CASSPGLAGAYEQYF
TRBV19	13	TRBJ2-2	.	.	CASSQEYTGELFF
TRBV3-1/TRBV3-2	15	TRBJ2-7	.	.	CASSQEDSTTYEQYF
TRBV7-2	14	TRBJ1-4	.	few	CASSSSVNSEKLFF
TRBV25-1	12	TRBJ1-3	.	.	CASSPPGNTIYF
TRBV6-5	11	TRBJ2-1	.	.	CASRGFNEQFF
TRBV28	14	TRBJ1-4	.	few	CASRLPGPRGKLFF
TRBV2	14	TRBJ1-3	.	.	CASRSEASGNTIYF
TRBV7-2	14	TRBJ1-1	.	.	CASSLFSDFAEAFF
TRBV12-3/TRBV12-4	13	TRBJ1-2	.	.	CASSLPRGYGYTF
TRBV28	15	TRBJ2-1	TRBD2	few	CASSSPSGGAREQFF
TRBV3-1/TRBV3-2	17	TRBJ2-3	.	.	CASSQERRQVLPDTQYF
TRBV2	13	TRBJ2-2	TRBD1	.	CASSGTGAGELFF
TRBV6-1	15	TRBJ2-5	.	.	CASSEGAGMRETQYF
TRBV9	13	TRBJ2-7	TRBD1	.	CASSAAGGYEQYF
TRBV19	15	TRBJ1-1	TRBD1	once	CASSARSPGGTEAFF
TRBV6-5	15	TRBJ1-4	TRBD1	.	CASSNRDRVTEKLFF
TRBV5-1	14	TRBJ2-5	.	.	CASSLGNPGETQYF
TRBV5-1	16	TRBJ2-3	TRBD2	.	CASSPPTSAFTDTQYF
TRBV11-2	13	TRBJ2-7	.	.	CASSLGGGGEQYF
TRBV6-5	14	TRBJ1-4	.	.	CASREAQWDEKLFF
TRBV2	12	TRBJ2-3	.	.	CASIATGNTQYF
TRBV11-2	15	TRBJ2-1	TRBD2	.	CASSPLAAGDNEQFF
TRBV5-1	16	TRBJ2-2	.	.	CASSLVQGSYSGELFF
TRBV11-2	15	TRBJ2-1	TRBD2	.	CASSLGAGGLNEQFF
TRBV27	15	TRBJ1-1	.	.	CASRRGGEGRTEAFF
TRBV6-6	14	TRBJ2-4	TRBD2	.	CASTTGGARNIQYF